A single sample gave rise to the 13 T cell receptor beta chains below, sequenced in a study of T cells in Graves' hyperthyroidism and ophthalmopathy. Regions amplified from RNA transcripts were the TCR beta CDR3 regions. The primer set for the first-round RT-PCR of the TCR CDR3 was HTBI. TCRdb reprocessed the multiplex PCR reads via MiXCR and lists one record per CDR3 protein. The data show 500,000 to 650,000 distinct CDR3 sequences, with 40% to 55% seen just once and about 45% held by the top ten. Sequencing was carried out using peripheral blood or thyroid tissue (not recorded which). These receptor sequences come from an adult woman with Graves' disease, either hyperthyroidism or ophthalmopathy (not recorded which).

V usage is TRBV19 and J usage is TRBJ2-7; 7 bases agree with TRBD1. This CDR3 is 12 amino acids long. Germline values: CDR1 LNHDA, CDR2 SQIVND (reference sequence). Trimming took 9 bases from V and 6 from J; bases not matched to a gene: 8. The CDR3 DNA follows: TGTGCCAGCTCTGAGGGGGCCAGCGAGCAGTACTTC. It is translated as CASSEGASEQYF.

As concerns this clonotype: This may arise from a read error, as a much more abundant clone is one base away. The CDR3 loop reads CAISYVGRDEQYF. The DNA for the CDR3 is TGTGCCATCAGTTACGTCGGGAGGGACGAGCAGTACTTC. The chain uses TRBV10-3 and TRBJ2-7; 8 positions match TRBD2. V shed 5 bases, J shed 5 bases, and the junction held 5 bases outside the gene matches. Germline V gene data show CDR1 as ENHRY and CDR2 as SYGVKD. The CDR3 runs to 13 residues.

The V call is TRBV29-1, the J call TRBJ2-6; no clear D. This CDR3 has 13 residues. Trimming shortened V by 4 bases and J by 2 bases, and 6 bases separated the two germline ends. Germline V gene sequence: CDR1 SQVTM, CDR2 ANQGSEA. The CDR3 reads CSVALPGANVLTF. For the CDR3, the DNA is TGCAGCGTTGCCCTCCCTGGGGCCAACGTCCTGACTTTC.

Remarks on this clonotype: This could be a read error, since a much larger clone is one nucleotide away. CDR3 DNA: TGTGCCTGCAGCGTACAGGGGGAGTATGGCTACACCTTC. Amino acids: CACSVQGEYGYTF. The chain combines TRBV6-5 with TRBJ1-2; 8 positions agree with TRBD1. There are 13 residues in the CDR3. The germline V gene has CDR1 MNHEY and CDR2 SVGAGI.

V usage is TRBV6-1 and J usage is TRBJ1-6; weak D call: TRBD1 (5 bases). This CDR3 has 16 amino acids. Trimming pared 7 bases from V and 2 bases from J, leaving 15 bases between. Germline lookup yields CDR1 MNHNS and CDR2 SASEGT. CDR3 coding DNA: TGTGCCAGCACTACCGACAGAACTCCCTATAATTCACCCCTCCACTTT. It codes for CASTTDRTPYNSPLHF.

Many counts were recorded for this clonotype. This chain joins TRBV29-1 and TRBJ1-3; D ambiguous. This CDR3 contains 15 residues. Germline CDR1 and CDR2: SQVTM and ANQGSEA. V was trimmed by 4 bases and J by 0 bases, leaving 13 bases between them. This chain's CDR3 is CSVASTFSSGNTIYF. In DNA, the CDR3 is TGCAGCGTTGCTTCGACGTTTAGCTCTGGAAACACCATATATTTT.

This clonotype has just a few counts. The rearrangement uses TRBV6-6 and TRBJ2-7, with 9 bases identical to TRBD2. Trimming cost V 6 bases and J 2 bases; bases outside gene matches: 8. The CDR3 has 15 amino acids. Germline CDR1 reads MNHNY; CDR2 reads SVGAGI (reference sequence). The CDR3 sequence is CASRMEAGGTYEQYF. The CDR3 nucleotides are TGTGCCAGCAGGATGGAGGCGGGGGGGACCTACGAGCAGTACTTC.

This clonotype was seen more than once but under ten times. This chain links TRBV2 with TRBJ1-5, with 9 bases matching TRBD1. This CDR3 contains 15 residues. Germline CDR1 reads SNHLY; CDR2 reads FYNNEI. V lost 7 bases and J lost 1; bases outside the gene matches: 5. The CDR3 protein is CASMLDRGSNQPQHF. The CDR3 DNA reads TGTGCCAGCATGTTGGACAGGGGAAGCAATCAGCCCCAGCATTTT.

This clonotype was seen just once. The chain links TRBV6-5 to TRBJ2-5; D unresolved. Germline CDR1 MNHEY, CDR2 SVGAGI. V was trimmed by 5 bases and J by 2 bases, leaving 9 bases between them. The CDR3 is made up of 13 amino acids. The CDR3 loop reads CASSNDLQETQYF. CDR3 DNA sequence: TGTGCCAGCAGTAACGACTTACAAGAGACCCAGTACTTC.

This clonotype appeared a few times. J is TRBJ1-2 and V is TRBV28, with D perhaps matching TRBD1 (5 bases). This CDR3 is built from 15 residues. Germline CDR1 and CDR2: MDHEN and SYDVKM. Deletions cut 5 bases from V and 0 bases from J, with 13 bases between. CDR3 loop: CASSEGVPANYGYTF. The CDR3 bases are TGTGCCAGCAGTGAAGGGGTCCCAGCTAACTATGGCTACACCTTC.

The chain links TRBV20-1 to TRBJ2-7, with 9 positions matching TRBD2. CDR3 length: 14 amino acids. Looked up from germline, CDR1 is DFQATT and CDR2 is SNEGSKA (reference sequence). Losses at the gene ends were 1 base for V and 2 bases for J; bases not matched to a gene: 3. As DNA, the CDR3 is TGCAGTGCTAGAGCGACTAGCGGACCCTACGAGCAGTACTTC. It translates to CSARATSGPYEQYF.

The rearrangement joins TRBV10-3 to TRBJ2-5; D tentatively reads TRBD1 or TRBD2 (5 bases each). CDR3 length: 13 amino acids. Deletions cut 5 bases from V and 9 bases from J, with 16 bases between. CDR1 is ENHRY and CDR2 is SYGVKD in the germline V gene. CDR3 DNA sequence: TGTGCCATCAGTTTGGGACGGGGATCTTCCCAGTACTTC. It encodes CAISLGRGSSQYF.

Ten or more counts support this clonotype. The chain carries TRBV24-1 and TRBJ2-7; no firm D call. V was trimmed by 4 bases and J by 4 bases, leaving 4 bases between them. Germline-derived CDR1 and CDR2 are KGHDR and SFDVKD. The CDR3 is 11 amino acids. The CDR3 is CATSDRYEQYF. CDR3 bases: TGTGCCACCAGTGACCGGTACGAGCAGTACTTC.